The next 3 T cell receptor beta chains were all read from a single sample in a study of shared clonotypes between healthy human individuals. Profiled with immunoSEQ multiplex PCR; TCRdb holds only in-frame clones, not every one. The table lists about 460,000 clones, around 77% of them singletons. The sequenced sample was PBMCs. These receptors came from a woman aged 35 to 49 in good health. Some clones in this sample may be carry-over from other donors' samples.

The rearrangement uses TRBV27 and TRBJ2-7; D might be TRBD2 (6 bases). The CDR3 totals 14 residues. The germline V gene encodes CDR1 MNHEY and CDR2 SMNVEV (reference sequence). V lost 3 bases and J lost 7, with 16 bases in between. CDR3 residues: CASSFRREVVEQYF. CDR3 nucleotides: TGTGCCAGCAGTTTTAGGAGGGAGGTCGTTGAGCAGTACTTC.

The chain employs TRBV11-1 and TRBJ1-1; the match to TRBD1 covers 7 bases. CDR1 SGHAT and CDR2 FQDESV come from the germline V gene (reference sequence). The CDR3 spans 16 residues. V shed 1 base, J shed 4 bases, and the junction held 9 bases outside the gene matches. The CDR3 is CASSLGQTGAITEAFF. For the CDR3, the DNA is TGTGCCAGCAGCTTAGGCCAAACAGGGGCGATCACTGAAGCTTTCTTT.

This sequence joins TRBV21-1 and TRBJ2-7; the D call TRBD2 from the table was never checked on the DNA. TRBV21-1 is a listed pseudogene. The CDR3 contains 14 residues. CDR3 in amino acids: CASSKVGGSYEQYF. DNA for the CDR3: TGTGCCAGCAGCAAAGTGGGAGGCTCCTACGAGCAGTACTTC.